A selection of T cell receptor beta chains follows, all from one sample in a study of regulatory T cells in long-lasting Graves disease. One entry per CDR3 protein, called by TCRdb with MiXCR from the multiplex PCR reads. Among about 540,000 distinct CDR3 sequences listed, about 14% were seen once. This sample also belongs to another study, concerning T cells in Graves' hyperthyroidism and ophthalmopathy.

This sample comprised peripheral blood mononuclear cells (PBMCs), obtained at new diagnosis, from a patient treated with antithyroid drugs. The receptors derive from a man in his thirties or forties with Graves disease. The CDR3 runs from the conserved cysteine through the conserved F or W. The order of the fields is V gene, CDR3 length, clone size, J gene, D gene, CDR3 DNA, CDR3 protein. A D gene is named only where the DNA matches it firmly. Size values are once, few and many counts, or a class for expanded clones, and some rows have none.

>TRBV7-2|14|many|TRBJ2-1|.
TGTGCCAGCAGCTTAGTGGGCGGCCCCAGTGAGCAGTTCTTC
CASSLVGGPSEQFF
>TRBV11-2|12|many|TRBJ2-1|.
TGTGCCAGCAGCCCTACTAGAGGAGAGCAGTTCTTC
CASSPTRGEQFF
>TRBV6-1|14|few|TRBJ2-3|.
TGTGCCAGCACGTGGGGCAGGGGCACAGATACGCAGTATTTT
CASTWGRGTDTQYF
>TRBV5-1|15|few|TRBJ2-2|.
TGCGCCAGCAGTTCAATTGCCTCGAACACCGGGGAGCTGTTTTTT
CASSSIASNTGELFF
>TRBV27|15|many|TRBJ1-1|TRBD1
TGTGCCAGCAGTTTGACAGGGGGCGCGGGTGGTGAAGCTTTCTTT
CASSLTGGAGGEAFF
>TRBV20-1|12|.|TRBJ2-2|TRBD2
TGCAGTGCTAGGGGGGGGGCCGGGGAGCTGTTTTTT
CSARGGAGELFF
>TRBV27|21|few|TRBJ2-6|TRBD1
TGTGCCAGCAGACCTCAAACACTATACAGGGGGCTGTTGTCTGGGGCCAACGTCCTGACTTTC
CASRPQTLYRGLLSGANVLTF
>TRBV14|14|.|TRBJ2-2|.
TGTGCCAGCAGCCACCGGGCTAACACCGGGGAGCTGTTTTTT
CASSHRANTGELFF
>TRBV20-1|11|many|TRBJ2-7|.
TGCAGTGCTAGCCCCAGCTACGAGCAGTACTTC
CSASPSYEQYF
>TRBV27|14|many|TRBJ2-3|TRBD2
TGTGCCAGCAAAGGACTAGCGGGTCCTAATACGCAGTATTTT
CASKGLAGPNTQYF
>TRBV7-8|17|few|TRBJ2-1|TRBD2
TGTGCCAGCAGCTTAGTTCTAGCGGGAGCATCGGGGAATGAGCAGTTCTTC
CASSLVLAGASGNEQFF
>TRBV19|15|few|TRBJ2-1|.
TGTGCCAGTAGGAAGAGGGGATTCCTAGACAATGAGCAGTTCTTC
CASRKRGFLDNEQFF
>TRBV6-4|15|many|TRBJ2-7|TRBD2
TGTGCCAGCAGTGAAAAGGCGGGAGGGCACTACGAGCAGTACTTC
CASSEKAGGHYEQYF
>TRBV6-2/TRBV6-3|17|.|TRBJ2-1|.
TGTGCCAGCATAGGAGAATCAAAACCGTTTTCCTACAATGAGCAGTTCTTC
CASIGESKPFSYNEQFF
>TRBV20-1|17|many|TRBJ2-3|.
TGCAGTGCTAGAGACCTCCCGGACAGCTGGGAGTCAGATACGCAGTATTTT
CSARDLPDSWESDTQYF
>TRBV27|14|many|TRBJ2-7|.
TGTGCCAGCAGCCGCTCCCAAGGTTTTGGCGAGCAGTACTTC
CASSRSQGFGEQYF
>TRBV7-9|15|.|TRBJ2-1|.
TGTGCCAGCAGCCCTGACAGGTGGGAATACAATGAGCAGTTCTTC
CASSPDRWEYNEQFF
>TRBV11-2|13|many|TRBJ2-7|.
TGTGCCAGCAGCTTGCAGGACTCCTACGAGCAGTACTTC
CASSLQDSYEQYF
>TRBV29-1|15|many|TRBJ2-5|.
TGCAGCGTAGTAGGAGGGACTGGAGGCCAAGAGACCCAGTACTTC
CSVVGGTGGQETQYF
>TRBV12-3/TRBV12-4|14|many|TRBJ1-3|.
TGTGCCAGCAGCTTGGGCTTCTCTGGAAACACCATATATTTT
CASSLGFSGNTIYF
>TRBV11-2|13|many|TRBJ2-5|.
TGTGCCAGCAGACCGTACTGGGGGGAGACCCAGTACTTC
CASRPYWGETQYF
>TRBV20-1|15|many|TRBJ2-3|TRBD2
TGCAGTGCTAGTCCAAGCGGGGTTAGCACAGATACGCAGTATTTT
CSASPSGVSTDTQYF
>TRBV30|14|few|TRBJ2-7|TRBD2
TGTGCCGTTGGGTTGACTAGCGGAGGATCCGAGCAGTACTTC
CAVGLTSGGSEQYF
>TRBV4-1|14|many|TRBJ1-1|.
TGCGCCAGCAGCCAAGACGCCCGGAACACTGAAGCTTTCTTT
CASSQDARNTEAFF
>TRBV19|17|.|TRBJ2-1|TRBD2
TGTGCCAGTAGTATCGTCTTTCCGGGACTACCCCACAATGAGCAGTTCTTC
CASSIVFPGLPHNEQFF
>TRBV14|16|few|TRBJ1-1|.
TGTGCCAGCAGCCAAGGATCCGGGGGGTTGAACATTGAAGCTTTCTTT
CASSQGSGGLNIEAFF
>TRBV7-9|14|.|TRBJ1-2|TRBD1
TGTGCCAGCAGCTGGGGACAGGGGAACTATGGCTACACCTTC
CASSWGQGNYGYTF
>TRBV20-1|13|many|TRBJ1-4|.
TGCAGTGCTAGAGCAACAACTAATGAAAAACTGTTTTTT
CSARATTNEKLFF
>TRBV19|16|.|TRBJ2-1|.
TGTGCCAGTAGTATAGGGTCAGGGGCCTCCTACAATGAGCAGTTCTTC
CASSIGSGASYNEQFF
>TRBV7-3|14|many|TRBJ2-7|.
TGTGCCAGCAGCCTACAGGGGGGGCCCTACGAGCAGTACTTC
CASSLQGGPYEQYF
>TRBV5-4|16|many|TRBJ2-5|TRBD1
TGTGCCAGCAGCTTACAAACCGGGACAGGGGAAGAGACCCAGTACTTC
CASSLQTGTGEETQYF
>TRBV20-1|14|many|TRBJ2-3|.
TGCAGTGCTTGCGGACAGAGGGTCACAGATACGCAGTATTTT
CSACGQRVTDTQYF
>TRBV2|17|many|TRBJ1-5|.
TGTGCCAGCAGTGAACGGCGGGCCCTAGCTAGCAATCAGCCCCAGCATTTT
CASSERRALASNQPQHF
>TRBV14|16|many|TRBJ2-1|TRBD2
TGTGCCAGCAGCAACGGACTAGCTGGTGCCTACAATGAGCAGTTCTTC
CASSNGLAGAYNEQFF
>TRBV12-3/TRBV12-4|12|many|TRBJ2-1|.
TGTGCCAGCAACCCGCCATCCAATGAGCAGTTCTTC
CASNPPSNEQFF
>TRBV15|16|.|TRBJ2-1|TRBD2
TGTGCCACCAGCAGAACCCTGGCGAGCGGGACGAATGAGCAGTTCTTC
CATSRTLASGTNEQFF
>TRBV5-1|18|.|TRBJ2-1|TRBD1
TGCGCCAGCAGCTCCGGGACAGGTCACTTTAGCTCCTACAATGAGCAGTTCTTC
CASSSGTGHFSSYNEQFF
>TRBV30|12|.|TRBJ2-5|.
TGTGCCTGGACTCGTGGCAGGGAGACCCAGTACTTC
CAWTRGRETQYF
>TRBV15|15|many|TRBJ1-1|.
TGTGCCACCAGCAGAGGGGTTGGGGCGGACACTGAAGCTTTCTTT
CATSRGVGADTEAFF
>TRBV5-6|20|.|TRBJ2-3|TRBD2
TGTGCCAGCAGCGTGACGAGGGGCAGAATAGCGGGAGGGTGGGCAGATACGCAGTATTTT
CASSVTRGRIAGGWADTQYF
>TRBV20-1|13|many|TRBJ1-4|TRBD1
TGCAGTGCTACCGGGACAGGCAATGAAAAACTGTTTTTT
CSATGTGNEKLFF
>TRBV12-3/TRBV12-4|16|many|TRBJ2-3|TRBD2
TGTGCCAGCAGTCTCCTCATAGCGGGAGTTCCAGATACGCAGTATTTT
CASSLLIAGVPDTQYF